A selection of T cell receptor beta chains follows, all from one sample in a study of T-cell reconstitution after alpha-beta-depleted transplantation in children. TCRdb re-called the PCR reads with MiXCR, one entry per CDR3 protein. The data hold about 980,000 distinct CDR3 sequences, with roughly 31% observed a single time. The sample here was PBMCs, mostly from graft donor cells, taken 360 days after TCRalphabeta/CD19-depleted stem cell transplant. The receptors come from a boy younger than two who had a stem cell transplant for SCID, so the T cells may come from the graft donor. Both conserved end residues are part of each CDR3. The D gene is left open where the match is weak. Not every row has a clone size; where given, it reads once, few, many or a size class.

abundance	v_gene	d_gene	j_gene	CDR3nt	CDR3aa
NA	TRBV4-1	TRBD2	TRBJ2-5	TGCGCCAGCAGCCAAGAGCAACTAGCGGGTGTTGCCCAGTACTTC	CASSQEQLAGVAQYF
NA	TRBV27	NA	TRBJ2-7	TGTGCGGGCGCGGGGGCGCGATACGAGCAGTACTTC	CAGAGARYEQYF
NA	TRBV5-1	NA	TRBJ2-5	TGCGCCAGCAGCCAAGGGGGAGGGGAGACCCAGTACTTC	CASSQGGGETQYF
few	TRBV20-1	NA	TRBJ2-7	TGCAGTGCCCCCCTGGGACCAGGGAGAATTTCCTACGAGCAGTACTTC	CSAPLGPGRISYEQYF
NA	TRBV27	NA	TRBJ2-6	TGTGCCAGCAGTTTCCGCTTCACAGGAAGCTCTGGGGCCAACGTCCTGACTTTC	CASSFRFTGSSGANVLTF
NA	TRBV6-5	NA	TRBJ2-5	TGTGCCAGCAGTTACGGACAGTTCCTAGGACAGACCCAGTACTTC	CASSYGQFLGQTQYF
NA	TRBV7-9	NA	TRBJ1-4	TGTGCCAGCAGCTCCCGGGGAGCAACTAATGAAAAACTGTTTTTT	CASSSRGATNEKLFF
few	TRBV4-3	NA	TRBJ1-1	TGCGCCAGCAGCCAGAGGCTTGGACGGATGAACACTGAAGCTTTCTTT	CASSQRLGRMNTEAFF
NA	TRBV5-1	NA	TRBJ2-5	TGCGCCAGCAGCTTGGCCCCTCCTCCCCTTCAAGAGACCCAGTACTTC	CASSLAPPPLQETQYF
NA	TRBV13	TRBD1	TRBJ2-7	TGTGCCAGCAGCGAGCTGACAGGGGGCGAGCAGTACTTC	CASSELTGGEQYF
few	TRBV4-3	NA	TRBJ2-2	TGCGCCAGCAGCCAAGTTACGGGGACGTACACCGGGGAGCTGTTTTTT	CASSQVTGTYTGELFF
NA	TRBV7-2	TRBD1	TRBJ1-1	TGTGCCAGCAGCTTAGTCGGGACAGGCGGAGCTTTCTTT	CASSLVGTGGAFF
few	TRBV12-3/TRBV12-4	TRBD1	TRBJ1-1	TGTGCCAGCAGGGTGATGGGACAGGCGAACACTGAAGCTTTCTTT	CASRVMGQANTEAFF
NA	TRBV5-1	NA	TRBJ1-2	TGCGCCAGCAGCTTGGTTGAAGGGGGTAGCTATGGCTACACCTTC	CASSLVEGGSYGYTF
NA	TRBV9	NA	TRBJ1-2	TGTGCCAGCAGCGCCTATTCCCGGGGACACTCGAACTATGGCTACACCTTC	CASSAYSRGHSNYGYTF
few	TRBV12-3/TRBV12-4	TRBD2	TRBJ2-7	TGTGCCAGCAGTCTCCTAGCGGGGCCCCTCGGAGGAGAGCAGTACTTC	CASSLLAGPLGGEQYF
once	TRBV24-1	TRBD1	TRBJ2-2	TGTGCCACCAGTGATTTGGGACAGGGTCTCGCCGGGGAGCTGTTTTTT	CATSDLGQGLAGELFF
NA	TRBV9	TRBD2	TRBJ2-1	TGTGCCAGCAGCACCCTAGCGGGGGGGCCCGTCGATGAGCAGTTCTTC	CASSTLAGGPVDEQFF
NA	TRBV19	NA	TRBJ1-1	TGTGCCGAGAGGACCTTCGCCCCTGAAGCTTTCTTT	CAERTFAPEAFF
NA	TRBV20-1	NA	TRBJ2-2	TGCAGTGCTGAGAAGGGGGGCCGCACCGGGGAGCTGTTTTTT	CSAEKGGRTGELFF
once	TRBV7-6	NA	TRBJ1-1	TGTGCCAGCAGCTCCACCTCTGTGGCGGACACTGAAGCTTTCTTT	CASSSTSVADTEAFF
NA	TRBV5-1	NA	TRBJ1-1	TGCGCCAGCAGCTTGGCCATTTCCTTCGGCCAGAGAACTGAAGCTTTCTTT	CASSLAISFGQRTEAFF
few	TRBV5-1	TRBD2	TRBJ2-1	TGCGCCAGCAGCTTTACTAGCGGGGCAAGTCGGGATGAGCAGTTCTTC	CASSFTSGASRDEQFF
few	TRBV25-1	NA	TRBJ2-3	TGTGCCAGCACCTACTCAAGGTCCACAGATACGCAGTATTTT	CASTYSRSTDTQYF
many	TRBV2	NA	TRBJ2-7	TGTGCCAGCAGTACCGGACTCTACGAGCAGTACTTC	CASSTGLYEQYF
NA	TRBV4-2	TRBD2	TRBJ2-1	TGTGCCAGCCAGATTGTTAGCGGGGGGTCGTACAATGAGCAGTTCTTC	CASQIVSGGSYNEQFF
NA	TRBV6-1	TRBD1	TRBJ2-7	TGTGCCAGCAGCGGACAGGGAGTGAACTACGAGCAGTACTTC	CASSGQGVNYEQYF
NA	TRBV5-1	TRBD1	TRBJ2-3	TGCGCCAGCAGCTTGCCGGGACAGGCATCAGATACGCAGTATTTT	CASSLPGQASDTQYF
NA	TRBV27	TRBD1	TRBJ2-1	TGTGCCAGCAGCTGGACAGGGTGGTACAATGAGCAGTTCTTC	CASSWTGWYNEQFF